This TCR beta chain was documented in a study of shared clonotypes between healthy human individuals. About the study: The donor group consisted of a couple of women and three men, aged 18 to 49.

Study outcomes and limitations: Blood was the only sampled material, and tissue repertoires likely differ. Depth of sequencing was expected to influence donor clonotype sharing.

With ten immunoSEQ deep assay plates, unsorted PBMC DNA underwent sequencing. Assay used: immunoSEQ multiplex PCR; TCRdb lists only in-frame clones, some missing. The sample holds about 530,000 clones; over 75% are singletons and the top ten take around 12%. For this clone: Its matching antigen is unknown.

The CDR3 has 13 residues. The germline V gene encodes CDR1 MNHNY and CDR2 SVGAGI (reference sequence). V shed 4 bases and J shed 7 bases, with 11 bases lying between them. Sequencing input: PBMCs. The chain has TRBV6-6 and TRBJ1-5; D is uncertain. The TCR originated in a middle-aged woman in good health. Some clones in this sample may be carry-over from other donors' samples. The DNA for the CDR3 is TGTGCCAGCAGTTTCACGATCAACCAGCCCCAGCATTTT. Encoded protein: CASSFTINQPQHF.